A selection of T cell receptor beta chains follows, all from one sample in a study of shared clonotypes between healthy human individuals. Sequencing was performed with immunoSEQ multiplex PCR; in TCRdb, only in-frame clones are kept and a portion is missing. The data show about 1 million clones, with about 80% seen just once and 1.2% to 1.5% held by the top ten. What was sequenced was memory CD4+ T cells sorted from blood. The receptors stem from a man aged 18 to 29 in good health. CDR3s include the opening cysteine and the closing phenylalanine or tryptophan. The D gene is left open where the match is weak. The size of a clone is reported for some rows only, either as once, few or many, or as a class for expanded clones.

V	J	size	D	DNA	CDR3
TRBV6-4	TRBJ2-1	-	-	TGTGCCAGCAGTAAGGACTCCGCCTACAATGAGCAGTTCTTC	CASSKDSAYNEQFF
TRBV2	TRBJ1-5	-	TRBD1	TGTGCCAGCAGTCCTGGACAGGGTGTTTGGCAGCCCCAGCATTTT	CASSPGQGVWQPQHF
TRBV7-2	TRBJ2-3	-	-	TGTGCCAGCAGCCTTAGAACCTCCCGCCAGGGGTCAGATACGCAGTATTTT	CASSLRTSRQGSDTQYF
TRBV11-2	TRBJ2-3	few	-	TGTGCCAGCAGCTTCCAGGGTCAAACAGATACGCAGTATTTT	CASSFQGQTDTQYF
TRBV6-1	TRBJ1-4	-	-	TGTGCCAGCAGTGAAATAAGCACGCCCGGAGGTGAAAAACTGTTTTTT	CASSEISTPGGEKLFF
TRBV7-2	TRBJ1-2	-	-	TGTGCCAGCAGCTTTCCGACAGACATATATGGCTACACCTTC	CASSFPTDIYGYTF
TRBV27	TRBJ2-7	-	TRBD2	TGTGCCAGCAGTAAGCGGGAGATAGGCTACGAGCAGTACTTC	CASSKREIGYEQYF
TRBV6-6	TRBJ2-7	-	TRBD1	TGTGCCAGCAGTACCGGGACAGGGTCTTACGAGCAGTACTTC	CASSTGTGSYEQYF
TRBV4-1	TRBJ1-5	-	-	TGCGCCAGCAGCGTATACGTGGGCCAGCCCCAGCATTTT	CASSVYVGQPQHF
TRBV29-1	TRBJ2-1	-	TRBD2	TGCAGCGTTGTCGGAATTTCTGGCGGGGGGACCCTCTACAATGAGCAGTTCTTC	CSVVGISGGGTLYNEQFF
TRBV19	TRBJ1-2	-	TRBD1	TGTGCCAGTAGTACGACAGGGTTAAACTATGGCTACACCTTC	CASSTTGLNYGYTF
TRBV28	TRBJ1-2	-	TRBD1	TGTGCCAGCAGTTTGCCGGGACAGCTCTATGGCTACACCTTC	CASSLPGQLYGYTF
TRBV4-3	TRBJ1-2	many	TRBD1	TGCGCCAGCAGCCAAATTTCGACAGGGGTCCGTAGCTATGGCTACACCTTC	CASSQISTGVRSYGYTF
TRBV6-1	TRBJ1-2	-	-	TGTGCCAGCAGTGAAGCGCGGGAGGGGATTGGGGGCTACACCTTC	CASSEAREGIGGYTF
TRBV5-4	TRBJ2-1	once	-	TGTGCCAGCAGCTTGGGTGAGCCCCGAAACAATGAGCAGTTCTTC	CASSLGEPRNNEQFF
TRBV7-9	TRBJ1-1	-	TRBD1	TGTGCCAGCAGGACAGGGGGAGCCACTGAAGCTTTCTTT	CASRTGGATEAFF
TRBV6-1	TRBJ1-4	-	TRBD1	TGTGCCAGCGACAGGGGATGGTCTAATGAAAAACTGTTTTTT	CASDRGWSNEKLFF
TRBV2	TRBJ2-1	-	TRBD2	TGTGCCAGCAGCCAAAGACTAGCGGGGTTTTACAATGAGCAGTTCTTC	CASSQRLAGFYNEQFF
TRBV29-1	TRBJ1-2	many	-	TGCAGCGTTCGTTTTCTCTCCGCTAACTATGGCTACACCTTC	CSVRFLSANYGYTF
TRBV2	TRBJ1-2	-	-	TGTGCCAGCAGTGACCTATCCTGGGGCTCGAGGAGCTATGGCTACACCTTC	CASSDLSWGSRSYGYTF
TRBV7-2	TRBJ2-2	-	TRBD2	TGTGCCAGCAGCTTATCCAGCGGGAGTCTCGGGGAGCTGTTTTTT	CASSLSSGSLGELFF
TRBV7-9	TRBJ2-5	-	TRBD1	TGTGCCAGCAGCCGCGACAGGGGGAGGGAGACCCAGTACTTC	CASSRDRGRETQYF
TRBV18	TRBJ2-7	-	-	TGTGCCAGCTCACCACCCGGATCGTACGAGCAGTACTTC	CASSPPGSYEQYF
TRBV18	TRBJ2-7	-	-	TGTGCCAGCTCATCAGGCCCTTACGAGCAGTACTTC	CASSSGPYEQYF
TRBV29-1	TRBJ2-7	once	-	TGCAGCGTAACTGAAACCTTCCTAAGCGAGCAGTACTTC	CSVTETFLSEQYF
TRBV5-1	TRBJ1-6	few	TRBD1	TGCGCCAGCAGCTTGGAGGGACAGTATAATTCACCCCTCCACTTT	CASSLEGQYNSPLHF
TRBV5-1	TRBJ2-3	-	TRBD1	TGCGCCAGCAGCTATGGGGACAGGGAGCCAGATACGCAGTATTTT	CASSYGDREPDTQYF
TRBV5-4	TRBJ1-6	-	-	TGTGCCAGCAGCTTGATGGGGAATTCACCCCTCCACTTT	CASSLMGNSPLHF
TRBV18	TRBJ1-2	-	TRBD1	TGTGCCAGCTCACCACAATCGGGACAGTCCTATGGCTACACCTTC	CASSPQSGQSYGYTF
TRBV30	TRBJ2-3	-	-	TGTGCCTGGAGTGTAGGTAGCACAGATACGCAGTATTTT	CAWSVGSTDTQYF
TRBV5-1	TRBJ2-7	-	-	TGCGCCAGCAGCTTGGTAGGCAGGGGGGCGATCGAGCAGTACTTC	CASSLVGRGAIEQYF
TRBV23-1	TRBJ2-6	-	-	TGCGCCAGCAGTCAATCGATGTGGCTCCGGAGCTCTGGGGCCAACGTCCTGACTTTC	CASSQSMWLRSSGANVLTF
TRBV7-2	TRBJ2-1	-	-	TGTGCCAGCAGCTTAGGTCCGGAGGATGAGCAGTTCTTC	CASSLGPEDEQFF
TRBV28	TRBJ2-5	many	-	TGTGCCAGCAGTTCCGGACCCGCTCAAGAGACCCAGTACTTC	CASSSGPAQETQYF
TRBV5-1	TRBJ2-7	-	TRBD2	TGCGCCAGCAGCACAGCCAGCGGGGGGGCCGAGCAGTACTTC	CASSTASGGAEQYF
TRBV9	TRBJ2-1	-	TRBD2	TGTAGTTCTAGCGGGAGTAAGGGCTACAATGAGCAGTTCTTC	CSSSGSKGYNEQFF